This T cell receptor (beta chain) was identified during a study of blood T cells in healthy people across ages. Sample-barcoded 5' priming and a J-beta primer mix drove a second PCR of 7 to 11 cycles. All samples gave at least 3 million CDR3-containing paired-end reads. A single record per CDR3 protein comes from TCRdb applying MiXCR to the 5' RACE reads. The sample includes about 640,000 distinct CDR3 sequences, under 70% of them seen just once. This clonotype has ten or more counts. The people who gave samples were healthy Caucasians from Russia, aged roughly 6 to 100. Isolation yielded PBMCs, at least 6.5 million per sample, in every case. The CDR3 covers 15 residues. The V and J ends lost 2 bases and 0 bases respectively, with 8 bases between them. CDR1 and CDR2 from the germline V gene are MNHEY and SVGAGI.

Sequencing was done on a sample of blood. This receptor was taken from a man in his 60s in good health. The chain recombines TRBV6-5 with TRBJ2-1; no clear D gene. The CDR3 here is CASSYQLSSYNEQFF. The DNA of the CDR3 is TGTGCCAGCAGTTACCAGTTAAGCTCCTACAATGAGCAGTTCTTC.